This T cell receptor (beta chain) came from a study of cytomegalovirus exposure and HLA in healthy donors. The V gene end was trimmed by 5 bases and the J gene end by 2 bases; junction bases not matched to a gene: 3. The CDR3 is 14 residues long. Germline CDR1 MNHEY, CDR2 SMNVEV (reference sequence). The data were produced by immunoSEQ multiplex PCR, yet TCRdb's version contains in-frame clones alone and is incomplete. The data show fewer than 140,000 clones, less than 90% seen once. The sequenced material came from PBMCs. The chain employs TRBV27 and TRBJ1-5; TRBD1 matches at 7 bases. This TCR was recovered from a woman between 18 and 29 years old in good health and CMV-seropositive. CDR3 residues: CASSPDRGNQPQHF. The DNA for the CDR3 is TGTGCCAGCAGTCCCGACAGGGGCAATCAGCCCCAGCATTTT.